Described below is a single T cell receptor beta chain sequence and its context. This record belongs to a study of blood T cell repertoires in COVID-19. Study-wide background: Specimens from acute and convalescent COVID-19 originated in the United States, Italy and Spain. T cells, B-cell-depleted T cells, or PBMCs supplied cDNA or gDNA.

In the original processing: The assay estimated nucleated cells by amplifying reference gene primers. TCRdb keeps only in-frame clones here, not all; method: immunoSEQ multiplex PCR. That table is the source of V, J and clone size, and D and trimming were worked out from the DNA. Seen here are 55,000 to 65,000 clones, about 80% observed once, and the top ten hold under 3.5%. V dropped 4 bases and J dropped 1 base, with 14 bases sitting between them. Germline values: CDR1 SGHKS, CDR2 YYEKEE (reference sequence). This CDR3 contains 16 residues. The chain couples TRBV5-5 to TRBJ2-2; D perhaps matches TRBD2 (6 bases). The sequencing sample was made of peripheral blood. This sequence was found in a man in his 60s with acute or convalescent COVID-19. The DNA for the CDR3 is TGTGCCAGCAGCCTGGGGAGGACGGGGAACACCGGGGAGCTGTTTTTT. It specifies CASSLGRTGNTGELFF.